What follows are 6 T cell receptor beta chains derived from one specimen sequenced in a study of T-cell memory formation after mild COVID-19 (dated by TCRdb to the early 2020s). Library creation used 5' RACE. Sequencing took place on an Illumina NovaSeq 6000. TCRdb reprocessing: public reads trimmed at Q25 with fastp, clones called with MiXCR, in-frame beta chains kept. Rows with one shared CDR3 protein collapse into an entry with the most common genes and DNA. This sample comprises 50,000 to 70,000 distinct CDR3 sequences, 9% to 15% of them detected only once. Together, the top ten hold around 25% of the sample. The sample consisted of PBMCs or a T cell subset sorted from them (not recorded which). Receptor source: a man between 18 and 29 years old who had mild COVID-19 (a few samples of this study predate the infection). The sample titles of this study are shuffled in the database, so cell type and time point are left out; the donor was told from shared clones.

This clonotype showed up just a few times. The CDR3 DNA is TGTGCCAGCAGCTTGGGCGGTCAGAACACCGGGGAGCTGTTTTTT. This encodes CASSLGGQNTGELFF. This chain links TRBV5-6 with TRBJ2-2, with D hard to call. This CDR3 contains 15 residues. V lost 0 bases, J lost 1 base, and 7 bases lay in between. From germline, CDR1 is SGHDT and CDR2 YYEEEE.

The chain recombines TRBV4-1 with TRBJ1-4; no reliable D call. The CDR3 runs 14 residues. The germline V gene encodes CDR1 MGHRA and CDR2 YSYEKL. With 4 bases removed from V and 7 bases from J, the gap between germline ends came to 13 bases. The chain's CDR3 is CASSPWERGEKLFF. The DNA of the CDR3 is TGCGCCAGCAGCCCTTGGGAGCGGGGTGAAAAACTGTTTTTT.

The gene calls are TRBV12-3 or TRBV12-4 and TRBJ2-5; the match to TRBD2 covers 7 bases. Losses at the gene ends were 10 bases for V and 5 bases for J; bases not matched to a gene: 13. The CDR3 length is 14 residues. In DNA form, the CDR3 reads TGTGCCACCTTGCTGGGAGGGTCTGGGGAGACCCAGTACTTC. Protein: CATLLGGSGETQYF.

V and J are TRBV6-4 and TRBJ1-1, with 9 bases matching TRBD1. Germline V gives CDR1 MRHNA, CDR2 SNTAGT. Unmatched junction bases numbered 6, after V lost 6 bases and J lost 4 bases. This CDR3 is 14 amino acids long. Written as DNA, the CDR3 is TGTGCCAGCAGCGAAAGGACAGGGGTCACTGAAGCTTTCTTT. It yields the protein CASSERTGVTEAFF.

This clonotype was counted only a few times. The CDR3 is CASSIIAFSSGANVLTF. The CDR3 coding sequence is TGTGCCAGTAGTATCATAGCATTCAGCTCTGGGGCCAACGTCCTGACTTTC. V is TRBV19 and J is TRBJ2-6; D gene uncertain. This CDR3 spans 17 amino acids. V was trimmed by 3 bases and J by 0 bases, leaving 12 bases between them. The germline gives CDR1 LNHDA, CDR2 SQIVND (reference sequence).

This clonotype occurred many times. The chain combines TRBV4-3 with TRBJ2-7; 8 positions agree with TRBD1. This CDR3 has 13 residues. V trimming: 5 bases; J trimming: 5 bases; junction bases outside the gene matches: 5. Germline V gene sequence: CDR1 LGHNA, CDR2 YSLEER. The DNA for the CDR3 is TGCGCCAGCAGCGCGACAGGGGCCCACGAGCAGTACTTC. Translation: CASSATGAHEQYF.